A single sample is the source of the 28 T cell receptor beta chains below, sequenced in a study of Graves' ophthalmopathy and Graves' hyperthyroidism (dated by TCRdb to the late 2010s). TCRdb lists the instrument as Illumina HiSeq 2000. TCR beta CDR3 regions were amplified from RNA transcripts for repertoire sequencing. HTBI primers and the Qiagen OneStep RT-PCR kit were used in a first-round RT-PCR, which was followed by a second-round multiplex PCR, size selection and purification. The public reads were reprocessed in TCRdb via fastp at Q25 and MiXCR, keeping in-frame beta chains. Each entry merges the rows of one CDR3 protein and shows their most common DNA and genes. This sample gives about 550,000 distinct CDR3 sequences in total; about 35% of them show up just once. The ten largest clones add up to roughly 4.5% of the sample. The material sequenced was peripheral blood or thyroid tissue (not recorded which). These receptors were collected from an adult man with Graves' hyperthyroidism.

Worth noting for this clonotype: One end of the junction is discordant with germline, which a read error may explain. The gene calls are TRBV24-1 and TRBJ2-7; possibly TRBD2 for D (5 bases). The germline V gene has CDR1 KGHDR and CDR2 SFDVKD. There are 13 residues in the CDR3. CDR3 sequence reads: CATSAGFPYGQYF. DNA for the CDR3: TGTGCCACCAGTGCGGGGTTCCCCTACGGGCAGTACTTC.

This clonotype appeared a few times. The V gene is TRBV24-1, the J gene TRBJ2-5; 11 nucleotides agree with TRBD2. The J segment lost 4 bases and the V segment lost 4 bases, leaving 10 bases of the junction unmatched. The CDR3 is 17 amino acids. From germline, CDR1 is KGHDR and CDR2 SFDVKD. Here the CDR3 reads CATSDTSGRDGGETQYF. CDR3 DNA: TGTGCCACCAGTGACACTAGCGGGAGAGACGGGGGAGAGACCCAGTACTTC.

This clonotype was seen a few times. The chain links TRBV5-1 to TRBJ2-5; D tentatively fits TRBD1 or TRBD2 (5 bases each). The CDR3 covers 15 residues. Germline-derived CDR1 and CDR2 are SGHRS and YFSETQ. Trimming removed 4 bases at V and 2 bases at J, with 15 bases between. DNA of the CDR3: TGCGCCAGCAGCGGTATGAGGGCAGGGCAAGAGACCCAGTACTTC. The encoded protein is CASSGMRAGQETQYF.

This clonotype was observed many times. This chain joins TRBV9 and TRBJ1-1; D is unclear. CDR1 SGDLS and CDR2 YYNGEE come from the germline V gene. The V and J ends lost 0 bases and 0 bases respectively, with 6 bases between them. CDR3 length equals 14 residues. In DNA form, the CDR3 reads TGTGCCAGCAGCGTAGGAGGCGTGAACACTGAAGCTTTCTTT. This translates into CASSVGGVNTEAFF.

This sequence joins TRBV20-1 and TRBJ2-7, with D possibly matching TRBD1 (6 bases). Looked up from germline, CDR1 is DFQATT and CDR2 is SNEGSKA (reference sequence). The CDR3 totals 16 residues. The V gene lost 2 bases and the J gene lost 7 bases, with 24 bases spanning the gap. CDR3 in DNA: TGCAGTGCTAGACTTTCCGGGCGCAGGGACACCGGGGAGCAGTACTTC. It encodes CSARLSGRRDTGEQYF.

At least ten counts were recorded for this clonotype. One end of the junction does not line up with germline, which may come from a read error. This CDR3 is CASSLALSGKYQETQYF. CDR3 DNA sequence: TGTGCTAGCAGCTTAGCACTCTCAGGAAAGTACCAAGAGACCCAGTACTTC. The chain recombines TRBV7-7 with TRBJ2-5, with unresolved D. The CDR3 is made up of 17 amino acids. The germline gives CDR1 SSHAT, CDR2 FNYEAQ (reference sequence). Full variable domain (rest looked up from reference TRBV7-7 and TRBJ2-5): GAGVSQSPRYKVTKRGQDVTLRCDPISSHATLYWYQQALGQGPEFLTYFNYEAQPDKSGLPSDRFSAERPEGSISTLTIQRTEQRDSAMYRCASSLALSGKYQETQYFGPGTRLLVL.

This clonotype has just a few counts. The genes are TRBV5-1 and TRBJ1-3; unclear D gene. The germline V gene has CDR1 SGHRS and CDR2 YFSETQ. CDR3 length equals 16 residues. V lost 0 bases, J lost 0 bases, and 10 bases lay in between. The CDR3 loop is CASSLGPVSSGNTIYF. DNA of the CDR3: TGCGCCAGCAGCTTGGGTCCGGTGAGCTCTGGAAACACCATATATTTT.

This clonotype has only one observation. The CDR3 sequence: CASSQLTGTGGSRNEKLFF. CDR3 nucleotide sequence: TGTGCCAGCAGCCAACTCACCGGGACAGGGGGCTCAAGGAATGAAAAACTGTTTTTT. This chain links TRBV25-1 with TRBJ1-4; 12 bases are a match to TRBD1. There are 19 residues in the CDR3. Trimming took 6 bases from V and 5 from J; bases not matched to a gene: 16. The germline gives CDR1 MGHDK, CDR2 SYGVNS.

This clonotype appeared a few times. V is TRBV7-8 and J is TRBJ2-7; D possibly corresponds to TRBD2 (6 bases). Germline assignment: CDR1 SGHVS and CDR2 FQNEAQ. The length of the CDR3 is 16 residues. V dropped 2 bases and J dropped 3 bases, with 17 bases sitting between them. The CDR3 nucleotides read TGTGCCAGCAGCTTACGGGAGACGACTAGTTTCTACGAGCAGTACTTC. This codes for CASSLRETTSFYEQYF.

This clonotype was seen a single time. V usage is TRBV2 and J usage is TRBJ2-6, with 8 bases lining up with TRBD2. CDR3 size: 16 residues. CDR1 SNHLY and CDR2 FYNNEI come from the germline V gene. V trimming: 6 bases; J trimming: 2 bases; junction bases outside the gene matches: 6. The CDR3 sequence is CASSFDSGAGANVLTF. The CDR3 coding sequence is TGTGCCAGCAGCTTTGATAGCGGGGCTGGGGCCAACGTCCTGACTTTC.

At least ten counts were recorded for this clonotype. V gene TRBV6-4 combines with J gene TRBJ1-2; 7 bases line up with TRBD1. J lost 4 bases, V lost 4 bases, and 3 bases had no gene match. The CDR3 is 13 residues long. Germline lookup yields CDR1 MRHNA and CDR2 SNTAGT. The CDR3 nucleotides are TGTGCCAGCAGTGCAGGGGGAGGCTATGGCTACACCTTC. This codes for CASSAGGGYGYTF.

This clonotype came up many times. The chain couples TRBV19 to TRBJ2-7; 9 positions match TRBD1. The CDR3 sequence is 16 residues long. V dropped 0 bases and J dropped 3; count of bases not matched to a gene: 6. The germline V gene encodes CDR1 LNHDA and CDR2 SQIVND (reference sequence). The CDR3 sequence is CASSIETGTGLYEQYF. Written as DNA, the CDR3 is TGTGCCAGTAGTATAGAAACCGGGACAGGGCTCTACGAGCAGTACTTC. Supplemented by reference TRBV19 and TRBJ2-7, the full variable domain reads DGGITQSPKYLFRKEGQNVTLSCEQNLNHDAMYWYRQDPGQGLRLIYYSQIVNDFQKGDIAEGYSVSREKKESFPLTVTSAQKNPTAFYLCASSIETGTGLYEQYFGPGTRLTVT.

This clonotype was seen at least ten times. The V and J genes are TRBV19 and TRBJ1-1; TRBD1 might be the D (6 bases). With 7 bases removed from V and 0 bases from J, the gap between germline ends came to 12 bases. The CDR3 sequence is 14 residues long. Germline CDR1 and CDR2: LNHDA and SQIVND (reference sequence). The CDR3 reads CASTKDSMNTEAFF. CDR3 coding DNA: TGTGCCAGTACCAAGGACAGCATGAACACTGAAGCTTTCTTT.

This clonotype was seen a handful of times. The rearrangement joins TRBV15 to TRBJ1-2; unclear D gene. Germline-derived CDR1 and CDR2 are LNHNV and YYDKDF (reference sequence). V dropped 4 bases and J dropped 3 bases, with 15 bases sitting between them. This CDR3 comprises 15 residues. The CDR3 protein is CATSNRAGGDYGYTF. In DNA, the CDR3 is TGTGCCACCAGCAACCGGGCGGGCGGAGACTATGGCTACACCTTC.

The chain employs TRBV5-1 and TRBJ2-3, with D possibly called TRBD1 or TRBD2 (5 bases each). V lost 2 bases to trimming and J lost 7 bases, with 14 bases between them. Germline V gene sequence: CDR1 SGHRS, CDR2 YFSETQ. CDR3 length equals 14 residues. The CDR3 sequence is CASSLARDGHTQYF. The CDR3 DNA follows: TGCGCCAGCAGCTTAGCCAGGGACGGACATACGCAGTATTTT. The full variable domain, with the rest looked up from reference TRBV5-1 and TRBJ2-3, is KAGVTQTPRYLIKTRGQQVTLSCSPISGHRSVSWYQQTPGQGLQFLFEYFSETQRNKGNFPGRFSGRQFSNSRSEMNVSTLELGDSALYLCASSLARDGHTQYFGPGTRLTVL.

V gene TRBV10-3 combines with J gene TRBJ1-1, with a weak D call TRBD1 (5 bases). Germline CDR1 reads ENHRY; CDR2 reads SYGVKD. V was cut by 3 bases and J by 7 bases, with 18 bases left in between. The CDR3 spans 15 residues. CDR3 in amino acids: CAISDVAGVYNEAFF. The CDR3 region has the DNA TGTGCCATCAGTGACGTAGCGGGGGTGTACAATGAAGCTTTCTTT.

Remarks on this clonotype: The DNA is left out, because the CDR3 cannot be placed on it with certainty; the CDR3 is given as TCRdb lists it. This chain joins TRBV4-1 and TRBJ2-2; the table calls TRBD2, which could not be checked here. Germline CDR1 is MGHRA and CDR2 is YSYEKL. Inclusive of both ends, the CDR3 amounts to 17 amino acids. CDR3 sequence reads: CASSQDPRLATPGSCFF.

This sequence joins TRBV5-1 and TRBJ1-1, with TRBD1 matching over 8 bases. Trimming cost V 4 bases and J 6 bases; bases outside gene matches: 11. The CDR3 loop spans 15 amino acids. Germline-derived CDR1 and CDR2 are SGHRS and YFSETQ. The CDR3 sequence is CASSPATGAGAEAFF. Here the CDR3 DNA reads TGCGCCAGCAGCCCGGCGACAGGGGCGGGCGCTGAAGCTTTCTTT.

On this clonotype: At one boundary the junction diverges from the germline segment, which might be a read error. The J gene is TRBJ1-4, the V gene TRBV12-3 or TRBV12-4, with D possibly TRBD1 on 5 matching bases. The CDR3 loop spans 13 amino acids. CDR3 coding DNA: TGTGCCAGCAGTTCCAGGGTGGCCGAAAAACTGCTTTTT. Translation gives CASSSRVAEKLLF.

This clonotype was counted at least ten times. V usage is TRBV12-3 or TRBV12-4 and J usage is TRBJ1-2; D is ambiguous. This CDR3 has 13 amino acids. V lost 1 base to trimming and J lost 6 bases, with 9 bases between them. The CDR3: CASSLGETNGYTF. CDR3 in DNA: TGTGCCAGCAGTTTAGGGGAAACCAATGGCTACACCTTC.

This chain connects TRBV7-9 to TRBJ1-1; D might be TRBD1 (5 bases). The germline V gene has CDR1 SEHNR and CDR2 FQNEAQ (reference sequence). V lost 3 bases, J lost 0 bases, and 20 bases lay in between. The CDR3 length is 18 residues. The CDR3 coding sequence is TGTGCCAGCAGCTTGTGGGGGGAGCCAGGTGGGATGAACACTGAAGCTTTCTTT. Translating it yields CASSLWGEPGGMNTEAFF.

The CDR3 protein is CATAGGANEKLFF. DNA for the CDR3: TGTGCCACCGCGGGGGGAGCTAATGAAAAACTGTTTTTT. The V and J genes are TRBV6-5 and TRBJ1-4, with D perhaps TRBD1 (5 bases). V gave up 10 bases and J gave up 3 bases, with 12 bases separating them. This CDR3 is built from 13 residues. From germline, CDR1 is MNHEY and CDR2 SVGAGI.

This clonotype was picked up many times. The chain combines TRBV7-2 with TRBJ2-6; 11 bases agree with TRBD1. Germline loops: CDR1 SGHTA, CDR2 FQGNSA. The CDR3 is made up of 18 amino acids. With V trimmed by 5 bases and J by 4 bases, 10 bases remained unmatched. The CDR3 DNA is TGTGCCAGCAGCCCCTTTGGACAGGGGGCGTACGGGGCCAACGTCCTGACTTTC. Residues: CASSPFGQGAYGANVLTF.

The chain carries TRBV3-1 and TRBJ1-3, with D possibly matching TRBD1 (6 bases). V shed 5 bases and J shed 4 bases, with 9 bases lying between them. CDR3 size: 13 residues. The germline V gene encodes CDR1 LGHDT and CDR2 YNNKEL (reference sequence). CDR3 protein: CASSKDRGNTIYF. The CDR3 nucleotides read TGTGCCAGCAGCAAGGACAGAGGAAACACCATATATTTT.

The chain's CDR3 is CASQEGQGADTEAFF. The CDR3 DNA reads as TGTGCCAGCCAAGAAGGGCAGGGGGCCGACACTGAAGCTTTCTTT. J is TRBJ1-1 and V is TRBV2; 8 positions match TRBD1. This CDR3 contains 15 residues. Per the germline V gene, CDR1 is SNHLY and CDR2 is FYNNEI. Trimming at V came to 8 bases and at J to 3 bases, leaving 11 bases not matched to a gene.

The table lists this clonotype with a count of one. The chain carries TRBV10-3 and TRBJ2-5, with D maybe TRBD2 (7 bases). Germline assignment: CDR1 ENHRY and CDR2 SYGVKD. The length of the CDR3 is 13 residues. Trimming took off 10 bases at V and 7 bases at J, with 19 bases between the two ends. The CDR3: CATSGGGGGTQYF. The CDR3 DNA reads TGTGCCACCTCCGGAGGCGGGGGCGGGACCCAGTACTTC.

CDR3 in DNA: TGCGCCAGCAGCCAAGATTGGTTGGAGAGGACTGAAGCTTTCTTT. Translating it yields CASSQDWLERTEAFF. V gene TRBV4-1 combines with J gene TRBJ1-1; no clear D gene. The CDR3 has 15 residues. V lost 0 bases and J 5 bases, leaving 13 bases between the germline ends. Germline CDR1 and CDR2: MGHRA and YSYEKL.

The chain uses TRBV27 and TRBJ2-7; 10 bases are a match to TRBD1. Per germline, CDR1 MNHEY and CDR2 SMNVEV (reference sequence). CDR3 length equals 14 residues. The V segment lost 6 bases and the J segment 4 bases; nucleotides outside the gene matches: 6. This chain's CDR3 is CASSGTGDLYEQYF. The CDR3, as DNA: TGTGCCAGCAGCGGGACAGGGGATCTATACGAGCAGTACTTC.